These 26 T cell receptor beta chains originate from one sample sequenced in a study of Graves' ophthalmopathy and Graves' hyperthyroidism (dated by TCRdb to the late 2010s). Sequenced using an Illumina HiSeq 2000. For repertoire sequencing, the TCR beta CDR3 regions were amplified from RNA transcripts. The first round was an RT-PCR using HTBI primers with the Qiagen OneStep RT-PCR kit, and this first round was followed by a second-round multiplex PCR, then size selection and purification. The raw public data were reprocessed by TCRdb itself: fastp quality trimming at Q25, MiXCR clonotype calling, in-frame beta chains only. Rows are combined by CDR3 protein, so each entry shows the most common genes and DNA. The sample data list hundreds of thousands of distinct CDR3 sequences, and roughly 50% of these were observed just once. The ten largest clonotypes hold around 43% of the sample. What was sequenced was peripheral blood. All receptors derive from an adult man with Graves' ophthalmopathy.

The chain is built from TRBV7-4 and TRBJ2-2; D remains unclear. Trimming shortened V by 6 bases and J by 6 bases, and 17 bases separated the two germline ends. CDR1 is SGHVT and CDR2 is SQSDAQ in the germline V gene. The CDR3 length is 15 residues. The CDR3 here is CASSSQRLLSGELFF. CDR3 bases: TGTGCCAGCAGTTCTCAGCGCCTTCTGTCCGGGGAGCTGTTTTTT.

Details on this clonotype: One junction end does not reproduce the germline sequence, and a read error may be involved. The chain employs TRBV19 and TRBJ1-3; D uncertain. Germline loops: CDR1 LNHDA, CDR2 SQIVND (reference sequence). CDR3 length equals 17 residues. This CDR3 is CASSMKGLSSSGNAIYF. CDR3 nucleotides: TGTGCCAGTAGTATGAAGGGTCTCTCGAGCTCTGGAAACGCCATATATTTT.

The rearrangement links TRBV6-6 to TRBJ1-1, with 7 bases that match TRBD1. Germline V lookup: CDR1 MNHNY, CDR2 SVGAGI (reference sequence). This CDR3 spans 12 amino acids. The trim removed 2 bases at V and 9 bases at J, leaving 3 bases unmatched. The CDR3 nucleotides are TGTGCCAGCAGTTACCGGACAGGAAAAGCTTTCTTT. Encoded protein: CASSYRTGKAFF.

Remarks on this clonotype: A read error may account for a junction end that differs from germline. The genes are TRBV5-1 and TRBJ2-7; D possibly corresponds to TRBD1 (6 bases). CDR3 length: 13 amino acids. In germline, CDR1 is SGHRS, CDR2 YFSETQ. The chain's CDR3 is CASSLGQAYGQYF. DNA for the CDR3: TGCGCCAGCAGCTTGGGACAGGCCTACGGGCAGTACTTC.

This sequence joins TRBV6-4 and TRBJ1-1; D call uncertain. CDR3 length equals 13 residues. Germline CDR1 is MRHNA and CDR2 is SNTAGT. Trimming took off 5 bases at V and 4 bases at J, with 11 bases between the two ends. The CDR3 DNA reads as TGTGCCAGCAGTTTTGTTTTGGGCACTGAAGCTTTCTTT. This sequence encodes CASSFVLGTEAFF.

The V gene is TRBV10-1, the J gene TRBJ2-3; no firm D call. Germline CDR1 is WNHNN and CDR2 is SYGVQD (reference sequence). The CDR3 sequence is 15 residues long. V was clipped by 0 bases and J by 2 bases, with 9 bases between them. This chain's CDR3 is CASSESGPATDTQYF. In DNA form, the CDR3 reads TGCGCCAGCAGTGAGTCCGGACCTGCCACAGATACGCAGTATTTT.

The genes are TRBV6-4 and TRBJ2-7; 8 nucleotides line up with TRBD1. This CDR3 has 15 residues. Germline-derived CDR1 and CDR2 are MRHNA and SNTAGT. V shed 3 bases and J 3 bases; nucleotides not matched to a gene: 7. The CDR3 loop is CASSEERQGIYEQYF. Here the CDR3 DNA reads TGTGCCAGCAGTGAAGAGAGACAGGGGATCTACGAGCAGTACTTC.

This clonotype came up many times. The gene calls are TRBV29-1 and TRBJ1-1; no definite D call. Germline values: CDR1 SQVTM, CDR2 ANQGSEA. Trimming left V 4 bases short and J 3 bases short, with 18 bases between. This CDR3 spans 15 amino acids. CDR3 in amino acids: CSVVGVALIYTEAFF. The CDR3 nucleotides read TGCAGCGTTGTTGGGGTAGCGTTGATTTACACTGAAGCTTTCTTT. Supplemented by reference TRBV29-1 and TRBJ1-1, the full variable domain reads SAVISQKPSRDICQRGTSLTIQCQVDSQVTMMFWYRQQPGQSLTLIATANQGSEATYESGFVIDKFPISRPNLTFSTLTVSNMSPEDSSIYLCSVVGVALIYTEAFFGQGTRLTVV.

Only a few counts were recorded for this clonotype. The genes are TRBV7-9 and TRBJ2-5; 7 bases agree with TRBD1. CDR1 is SEHNR and CDR2 is FQNEAQ in the germline V gene (reference sequence). After removal of 3 bases from V and 5 bases from J, the junction contained 3 bases not matched to a gene. The CDR3 length is 13 residues. In DNA form, the CDR3 reads TGTGCCAGCAGCTTCACAGGGGTGGAGACCCAGTACTTC. This encodes CASSFTGVETQYF.

The CDR3 spells CASSLWGVRGSPLHF. The CDR3 bases are TGTGCCAGCAGTTTATGGGGGGTTAGGGGATCACCCCTCCACTTT. This rearrangement joins TRBV28 to TRBJ1-6, with D tentatively TRBD1 (5 bases). The CDR3 consists of 15 residues. Germline V gene sequence: CDR1 MDHEN, CDR2 SYDVKM. V lost 0 bases and J 10 bases, leaving 13 bases between the germline ends.

This chain joins TRBV5-1 and TRBJ1-5; D is undetermined. Trimming removed 4 bases from V and 4 bases from J, with 9 bases in between. The CDR3 is 13 amino acids. Germline V gene data show CDR1 as SGHRS and CDR2 as YFSETQ. CDR3 sequence reads: CASSTGRNQPQHF. The CDR3 DNA reads TGCGCCAGCAGCACCGGCCGGAATCAGCCCCAGCATTTT.

The chain combines TRBV12-3 or TRBV12-4 with TRBJ1-2; 7 bases are a match to TRBD1. Trimming at V came to 5 bases and at J to 2 bases, leaving 2 bases not matched to a gene. This CDR3 contains 13 residues. The CDR3 nucleotides read TGTGCCAGCAGTGACAGGGACAACTATGGCTACACCTTC. It yields the protein CASSDRDNYGYTF.

V is TRBV12-3 or TRBV12-4 and J is TRBJ1-4; D is unclear. This CDR3 has 17 residues. V lost 6 bases to trimming and J lost 0 bases, with 17 bases between them. The CDR3 DNA sequence: TGTGCCAGCAGAACTACGTATTCCGGGACAACTAATGAAAAACTGTTTTTT. Translating it yields CASRTTYSGTTNEKLFF.

The V gene is TRBV29-1, the J gene TRBJ1-2; 7 positions agree with TRBD1. V shed 7 bases and J 8 bases; nucleotides not matched to a gene: 10. CDR1 is SQVTM and CDR2 is ANQGSEA in the germline V gene. The CDR3 has 12 residues. The CDR3 loop reads CSGRQGVVGYTF. The DNA for the CDR3 is TGCAGCGGCCGACAGGGAGTTGTCGGCTACACCTTC.

The chain couples TRBV6-5 to TRBJ1-2; D is unresolved. CDR3 size: 13 residues. CDR1 and CDR2 from the germline V gene are MNHEY and SVGAGI. V was pared by 0 bases and J by 8 bases, with 10 bases between. DNA for the CDR3: TGTGCCAGCAGTTACTCGCCCTTCCGGGGCTACACCTTC. Amino acid sequence: CASSYSPFRGYTF.

The V and J genes are TRBV6-1 and TRBJ2-6; the D gene is possibly TRBD1 (5 bases). Looked up from germline, CDR1 is MNHNS and CDR2 is SASEGT. This CDR3 comprises 16 residues. The V end lost 6 bases, the J end lost 4 bases, and 16 bases lay between the germline ends. The CDR3 bases are TGTGCCAGCAGACTCAACAGACAGTCCGGGGCCAACGTCCTGACTTTC. It encodes CASRLNRQSGANVLTF.

The genes are TRBV9 and TRBJ2-2; tentative D call: TRBD2 (6 bases). V lost 5 bases to trimming and J lost 4 bases, with 12 bases between them. Per germline, CDR1 SGDLS and CDR2 YYNGEE. CDR3 length: 14 amino acids. The DNA for the CDR3 is TGTGCCAGCAGGGGGGACTTTGGCACCGGGGAGCTGTTTTTT. This codes for CASRGDFGTGELFF.

The chain recombines TRBV7-9 with TRBJ2-5; D unclear. The CDR3 totals 15 residues. The germline gives CDR1 SEHNR, CDR2 FQNEAQ (reference sequence). V was trimmed by 2 bases and J by 3 bases, leaving 13 bases between them. CDR3 sequence: CASSLSTAEEETQYF. The CDR3 DNA follows: TGTGCCAGCAGCTTAAGCACCGCAGAAGAAGAGACCCAGTACTTC.

The rearrangement links TRBV24-1 to TRBJ1-2; D may be TRBD1 (6 bases). Germline-derived CDR1 and CDR2 are KGHDR and SFDVKD. The CDR3 runs to 14 residues. With 11 bases removed from V and 5 bases from J, the gap between germline ends came to 20 bases. CDR3 DNA: TGTGCCAGTAGTATAAATACAGGGCGGTATGGCTACACCTTC. It codes for CASSINTGRYGYTF.

This clonotype was observed a single time. The V and J genes are TRBV7-9 and TRBJ1-4; D unclear. The CDR3 spans 15 residues. V was shortened by 5 bases and J by 4 bases, with 14 bases between the two germline ends. Germline CDR1 SEHNR, CDR2 FQNEAQ (reference sequence). The CDR3 DNA reads as TGTGCCAGCAGCCAAGATGTCGGCTATAATGAAAAACTGTTTTTT. It specifies CASSQDVGYNEKLFF.

This clonotype was seen once. A much larger clone is a single base away; this may be a read error. This rearrangement joins TRBV10-2 to TRBJ2-7; D might be TRBD2 (6 bases). The CDR3 covers 16 residues. CDR1 and CDR2 (germline): WSHSY, SAAADI. In DNA, the CDR3 is TGTGCCAGCAGTCCACGGGCGAGGAGGGAAGTTCCCGAGCAGTACTTC. Translating gives CASSPRARREVPEQYF.

In its sample, this clonotype was seen a few times. The gene calls are TRBV2 and TRBJ2-7, with 8 bases that match TRBD1. With 6 bases clipped from V and 7 bases from J, the junction kept 5 bases outside the gene matches. The CDR3 has 12 amino acids. Germline CDR1 is SNHLY and CDR2 is FYNNEI. CDR3: CASRLDREEQYF. The CDR3 DNA is TGTGCCAGCAGACTGGACAGGGAAGAGCAGTACTTC. The full variable domain, rest sourced from reference TRBV2 and TRBJ2-7, is EPEVTQTPSHQVTQMGQEVILRCVPISNHLYFYWYRQILGQKVEFLVSFYNNEISEKSEIFDDQFSVERPDGSNFTLKIRSTKLEDSAMYFCASRLDREEQYFGPGTRLTVT.

This clonotype has only a few counts. J is TRBJ1-4 and V is TRBV9, with 12 bases identical to TRBD1. Germline CDR1 reads SGDLS; CDR2 reads YYNGEE. The CDR3 spans 14 residues. Unmatched junction bases numbered 5, after V lost 6 bases and J lost 8 bases. CDR3 in DNA: TGTGCCAGCACTTCCGGGACAGGGGGCGAAAAACTGTTTTTT. It codes for CASTSGTGGEKLFF.

The V and J genes are TRBV29-1 and TRBJ2-5; tentative D call: TRBD1 (6 bases). The CDR3 spans 14 residues. Germline V lookup: CDR1 SQVTM, CDR2 ANQGSEA. Trimming took off 8 bases at V and 5 bases at J, with 21 bases between the two ends. The CDR3 DNA follows: TGCAGCAGCTTAGTGAGGGGGAACCGGGAGACCCAGTACTTC. Protein sequence: CSSLVRGNRETQYF. Filled out from reference TRBV29-1 and TRBJ2-5, the complete variable domain reads SAVISQKPSRDICQRGTSLTIQCQVDSQVTMMFWYRQQPGQSLTLIATANQGSEATYESGFVIDKFPISRPNLTFSTLTVSNMSPEDSSIYLCSSLVRGNRETQYFGPGTRLLVL.

J is TRBJ1-2 and V is TRBV7-9, with D perhaps TRBD1 (6 bases). The V gene's germline CDR1 is SEHNR and CDR2 FQNEAQ (reference sequence). The V and J ends lost 5 bases and 2 bases respectively, with 12 bases between them. The length of the CDR3 is 14 residues. This chain's CDR3 is CASSPVTGNYGYTF. Here the CDR3 DNA reads TGTGCCAGCAGCCCGGTCACAGGGAACTATGGCTACACCTTC.

This clonotype was counted between two and nine times. The chain employs TRBV12-3 or TRBV12-4 and TRBJ2-7; 7 positions match TRBD1. The CDR3 is made up of 14 amino acids. Unmatched junction bases numbered 12, after V lost 6 bases and J lost 7 bases. CDR3 coding DNA: TGTGCCAGCAGACCGACAGGGCCGATTTGGGAGCAGTACTTC. This translates into CASRPTGPIWEQYF.